This T cell receptor beta chain was found in a study of blood T cell repertoires in COVID-19 (dated by TCRdb to about 2020). Notes on the research overall: Collaborator samples came from the United States, Italy and Spain and covered acute and convalescent phases of COVID-19. The prospective study material was composed of cDNA or gDNA derived from T cells, B-cell-depleted T cells, or PBMCs. Where HLA class I and class II types were available, the types were taken from metadata supplied by the sample provider, not from assay-based typing. Subjects who had been exposed to COVID-19, were actively infected with it, or had recovered from it provided the deeply sampled blood TCRbeta repertoires that made up the dataset. A de-identified subject ID, COVID-19 status, age in years and sex were almost always included in the sample metadata. Samples came from the ongoing ImmuneRACE study (first 160 participants) plus 1,254 subjects from 6 global collaborators. The repertoires were released in a freely available public database meant as a resource for research on the immune response to SARS-CoV-2. Here is what the overall study found, with its caveats: Clinical and demographic metadata were provided uncurated, with the amount varying by source and participant.

Each collaborating institution followed its own protocols to collect whole blood in K2EDTA tubes. For TCRbeta analysis, collaborator samples were shipped as frozen whole blood, as isolated PBMCs, or as DNA extracted from either sample type. TCRbeta CDR3 regions were amplified from genomic DNA by means of the immunoSEQ Assay, a bias-controlled multiplex PCR. On the study's bioinformatics: The number of nucleated cells in each sample was estimated from the amplification of reference gene primers within the assay. To quantify the absolute abundance of each unique TCRbeta CDR3 rearrangement, sequence reads were collapsed and filtered. For each sample, productive Simpson clonality was calculated as the square root of Simpson's diversity index over productive rearrangements. TCRdb took this table from immuneACCESS and kept in-frame rearrangements with V and J called. Such tables lack part of the clones; where checked against another copy, unresolved V genes explain under half of the gap, and the rest is unexplained. The V and J calls and the clone size are those of that table, but D and trimming were determined from the DNA. The sample yields tens of thousands of clones; 60% to 85% were counted once. The top ten clonotypes cover about half of the sample.

As regards this clone: It lacks a known antigen. Per-base quality was not reported, and no clone a single base away is much larger than it.

Its CDR3 holds 12 amino acids, cysteine through phenylalanine. The only DNA kept is the CDR3, 36 bases in frame from the first base. V lost 4 bases and J lost 6 bases, and the count of bases not matched to a germline gene is 2. Based on the germline V gene, the CDR1 and CDR2 sequences are SGHVS and FQNEAQ. The clonotype comes from a human donor in a cohort sampled during active COVID-19. The sequence is built from TRBV7-8 and TRBJ1-1; a stretch of 7 junction bases matches TRBD1. The sequencing input was peripheral blood. CDR3 region: CASSSGQAEAFF. The DNA sequence is as follows: TGTGCCAGCAGCTCAGGACAGGCTGAAGCTTTCTTT.